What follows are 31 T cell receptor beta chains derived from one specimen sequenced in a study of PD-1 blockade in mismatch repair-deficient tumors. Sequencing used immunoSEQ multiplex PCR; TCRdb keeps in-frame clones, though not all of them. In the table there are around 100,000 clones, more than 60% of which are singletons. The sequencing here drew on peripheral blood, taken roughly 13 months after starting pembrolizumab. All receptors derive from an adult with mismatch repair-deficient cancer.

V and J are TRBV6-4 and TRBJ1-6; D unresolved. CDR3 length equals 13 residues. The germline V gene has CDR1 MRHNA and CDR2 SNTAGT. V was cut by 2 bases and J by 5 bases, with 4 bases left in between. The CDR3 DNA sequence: TGTGCCAGCAGTGACAAAAATAATTCACCCCTCCACTTT. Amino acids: CASSDKNNSPLHF.

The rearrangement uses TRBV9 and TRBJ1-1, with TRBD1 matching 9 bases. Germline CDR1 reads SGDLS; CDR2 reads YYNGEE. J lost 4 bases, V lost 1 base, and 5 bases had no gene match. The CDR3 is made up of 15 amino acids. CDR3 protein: CASSVHPGQGTEAFF. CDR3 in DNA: TGTGCCAGCAGCGTACACCCGGGACAGGGCACTGAAGCTTTCTTT.

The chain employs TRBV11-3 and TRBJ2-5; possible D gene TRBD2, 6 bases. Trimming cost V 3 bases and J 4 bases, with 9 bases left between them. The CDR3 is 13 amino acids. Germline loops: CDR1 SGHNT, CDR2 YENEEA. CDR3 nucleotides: TGTGCCAGCAGCTTGGGGGGAAGAGAGACCCAGTACTTC. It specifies CASSLGGRETQYF. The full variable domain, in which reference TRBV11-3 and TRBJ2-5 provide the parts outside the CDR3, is EAGVVQSPRYKIIEKKQPVAFWCNPISGHNTLYWYLQNLGQGPELLIRYENEEAVDDSQLPKDRFSAERLKGVDSTLKIQPAELGDSAVYLCASSLGGRETQYFGPGTRLLVL.

The CDR3 protein is CASSSAGSQYF. The CDR3 nucleotides read TGTGCCAGCAGCTCGGCCGGGTCACAGTACTTC. This chain uses TRBV11-2 with TRBJ2-5; D gene unclear. The germline V gene encodes CDR1 SGHAT and CDR2 FQNNGV. CDR3 size: 11 residues. Trimming took off 4 bases at V and 11 bases at J, with 11 bases between the two ends. The full variable domain, in which reference TRBV11-2 and TRBJ2-5 provide the parts outside the CDR3, is EAGVAQSPRYKIIEKRQSVAFWCNPISGHATLYWYQQILGQGPKLLIQFQNNGVVDDSQLPKDRFSAERLKGVDSTLKIQPAKLEDSAVYLCASSSAGSQYFGPGTRLLVL.

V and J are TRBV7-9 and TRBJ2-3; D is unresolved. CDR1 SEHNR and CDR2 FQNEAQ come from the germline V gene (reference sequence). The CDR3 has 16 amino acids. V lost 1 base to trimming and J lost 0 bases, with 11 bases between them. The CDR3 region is CASSLVLELSTDTQYF. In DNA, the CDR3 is TGTGCCAGCAGCTTAGTCTTGGAGCTTAGCACAGATACGCAGTATTTT.

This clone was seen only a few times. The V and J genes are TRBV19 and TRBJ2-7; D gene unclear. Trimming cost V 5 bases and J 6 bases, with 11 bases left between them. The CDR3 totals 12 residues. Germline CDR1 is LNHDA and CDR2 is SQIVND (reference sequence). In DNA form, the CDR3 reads TGTGCCAGTAGTCTAAGGATCGGCGAGCAGTACTTC. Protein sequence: CASSLRIGEQYF.

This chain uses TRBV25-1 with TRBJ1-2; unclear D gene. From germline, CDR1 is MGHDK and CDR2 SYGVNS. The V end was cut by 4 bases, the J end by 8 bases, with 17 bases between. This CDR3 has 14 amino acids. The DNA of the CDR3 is TGTGCCAGCAGTGTCCCAGGAGAGTGGAGGGGCTACACCTTC. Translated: CASSVPGEWRGYTF.

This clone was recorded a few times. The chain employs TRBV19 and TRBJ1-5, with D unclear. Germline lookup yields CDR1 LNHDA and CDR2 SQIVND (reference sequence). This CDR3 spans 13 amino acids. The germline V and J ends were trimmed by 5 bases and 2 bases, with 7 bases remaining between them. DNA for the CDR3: TGTGCCAGTAGTCCCTCGGGCAATCAGCCCCAGCATTTT. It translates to CASSPSGNQPQHF.

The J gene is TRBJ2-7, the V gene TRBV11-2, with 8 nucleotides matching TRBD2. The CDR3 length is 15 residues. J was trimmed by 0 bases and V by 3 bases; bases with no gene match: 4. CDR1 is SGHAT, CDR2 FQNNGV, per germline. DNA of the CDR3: TGTGCCAGCAGCTTCGCCGGGACTAGCTCCTACGAGCAGTACTTC. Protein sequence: CASSFAGTSSYEQYF.

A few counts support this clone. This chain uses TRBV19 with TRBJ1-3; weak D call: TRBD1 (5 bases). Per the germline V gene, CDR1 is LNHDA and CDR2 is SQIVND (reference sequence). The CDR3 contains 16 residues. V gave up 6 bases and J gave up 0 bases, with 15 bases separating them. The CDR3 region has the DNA TGTGCCAGTAGCACCCGGGACGGACTCTCTGGAAACACCATATATTTT. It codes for CASSTRDGLSGNTIYF.

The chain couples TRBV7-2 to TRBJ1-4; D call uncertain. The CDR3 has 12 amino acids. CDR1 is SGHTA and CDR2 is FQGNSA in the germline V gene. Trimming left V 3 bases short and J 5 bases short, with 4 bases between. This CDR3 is CASSFVNEKLFF. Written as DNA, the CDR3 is TGTGCCAGCAGCTTCGTCAATGAAAAACTGTTTTTT.

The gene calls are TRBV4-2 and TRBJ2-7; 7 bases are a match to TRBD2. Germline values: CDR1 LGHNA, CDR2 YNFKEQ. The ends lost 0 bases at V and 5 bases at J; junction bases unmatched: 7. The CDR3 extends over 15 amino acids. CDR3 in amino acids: CASSQDVREWDEQYF. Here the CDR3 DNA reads TGTGCCAGCAGCCAAGATGTGCGGGAGTGGGACGAGCAGTACTTC.

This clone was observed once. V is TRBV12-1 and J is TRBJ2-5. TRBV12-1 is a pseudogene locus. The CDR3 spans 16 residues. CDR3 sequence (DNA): TGTGCCAGCAGCTTTGTATTGGCCTCCCGCGTGGAGACCCAGTACTTC. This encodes CASSFVLASRVETQYF.

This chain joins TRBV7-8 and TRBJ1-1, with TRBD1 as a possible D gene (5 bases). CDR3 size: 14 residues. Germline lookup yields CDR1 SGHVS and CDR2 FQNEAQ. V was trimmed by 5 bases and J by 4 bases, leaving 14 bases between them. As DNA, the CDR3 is TGTGCCAGCAGCCCACCCGACAGCTCCACTGAAGCTTTCTTT. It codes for CASSPPDSSTEAFF.

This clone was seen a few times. The CDR3 nucleotides read TGTGCCAGCAGTGAATCCTCCTACGAGCAGTACTTC. Translating it yields CASSESSYEQYF. The chain carries TRBV2 and TRBJ2-7; D unresolved. The CDR3 consists of 12 residues. Per the germline V gene, CDR1 is SNHLY and CDR2 is FYNNEI. Trimming removed 2 bases at V and 0 bases at J, with 2 bases between. The full variable domain, completed using reference TRBV2 and TRBJ2-7, is EPEVTQTPSHQVTQMGQEVILRCVPISNHLYFYWYRQILGQKVEFLVSFYNNEISEKSEIFDDQFSVERPDGSNFTLKIRSTKLEDSAMYFCASSESSYEQYFGPGTRLTVT.

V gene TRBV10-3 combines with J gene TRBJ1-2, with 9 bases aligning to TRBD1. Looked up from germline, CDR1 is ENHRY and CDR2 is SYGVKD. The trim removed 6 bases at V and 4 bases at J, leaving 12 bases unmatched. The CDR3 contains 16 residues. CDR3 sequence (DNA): TGTGCCATCAGCGGCGTCCGACAGGGGGGAGGCTATGGCTACACCTTC. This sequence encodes CAISGVRQGGGYGYTF.

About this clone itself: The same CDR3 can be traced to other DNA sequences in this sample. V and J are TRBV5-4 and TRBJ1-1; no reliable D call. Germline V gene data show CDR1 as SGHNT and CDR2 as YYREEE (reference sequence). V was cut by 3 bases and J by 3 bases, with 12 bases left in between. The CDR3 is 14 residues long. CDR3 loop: CASSWGAGDTEAFF. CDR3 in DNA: TGTGCCAGCAGCTGGGGAGCAGGTGACACTGAAGCTTTCTTT.

The CDR3 here is CASSLMGPGTEAFF. In nucleotides, the CDR3 is TGTGCCAGCAGCTTAATGGGCCCCGGCACTGAAGCTTTCTTT. The gene calls are TRBV7-2 and TRBJ1-1; D unclear. From germline, CDR1 is SGHTA and CDR2 FQGNSA. This CDR3 is 14 amino acids long. V was shortened by 2 bases and J by 4 bases, with 11 bases between the two germline ends.

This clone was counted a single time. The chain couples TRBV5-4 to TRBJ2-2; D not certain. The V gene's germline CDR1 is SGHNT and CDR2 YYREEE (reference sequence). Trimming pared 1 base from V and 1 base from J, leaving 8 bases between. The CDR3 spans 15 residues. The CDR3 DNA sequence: TGTGCCAGCAGCTTGATTCGGGTGAACACCGGGGAGCTGTTTTTT. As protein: CASSLIRVNTGELFF. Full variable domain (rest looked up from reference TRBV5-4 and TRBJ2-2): ETGVTQSPTHLIKTRGQQVTLRCSSQSGHNTVSWYQQALGQGPQFIFQYYREEENGRGNFPPRFSGLQFPNYSSELNVNALELDDSALYLCASSLIRVNTGELFFGEGSRLTVL.

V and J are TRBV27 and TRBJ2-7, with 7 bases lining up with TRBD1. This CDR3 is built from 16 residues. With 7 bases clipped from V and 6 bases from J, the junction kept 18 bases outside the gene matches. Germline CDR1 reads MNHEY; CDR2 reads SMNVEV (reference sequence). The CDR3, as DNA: TGTGCCAGCATCCAGGGCGATCGACAGGGACGGGGCGAGCAGTACTTC. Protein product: CASIQGDRQGRGEQYF.

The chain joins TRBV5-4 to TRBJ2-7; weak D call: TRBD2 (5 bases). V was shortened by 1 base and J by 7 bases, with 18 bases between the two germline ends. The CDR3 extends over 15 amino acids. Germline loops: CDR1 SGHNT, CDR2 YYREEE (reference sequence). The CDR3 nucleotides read TGTGCCAGCAGCTTGAGGGTCGGCACCGAGCGGGAGCAGTACTTC. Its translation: CASSLRVGTEREQYF.

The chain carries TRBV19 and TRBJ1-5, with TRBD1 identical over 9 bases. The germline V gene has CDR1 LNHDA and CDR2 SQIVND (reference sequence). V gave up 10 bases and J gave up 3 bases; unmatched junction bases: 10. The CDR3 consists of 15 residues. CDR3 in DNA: TGTGCCACTACAGGGGGCACGGACCCCAATCAGCCCCAGCATTTT. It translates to CATTGGTDPNQPQHF.

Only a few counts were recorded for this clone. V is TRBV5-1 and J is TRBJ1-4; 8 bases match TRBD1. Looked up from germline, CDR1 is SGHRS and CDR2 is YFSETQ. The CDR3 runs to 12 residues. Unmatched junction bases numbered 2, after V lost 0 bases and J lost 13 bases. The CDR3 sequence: CASSLGGQVLFF. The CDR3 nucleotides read TGCGCCAGCAGCTTGGGGGGACAGGTACTGTTTTTT.

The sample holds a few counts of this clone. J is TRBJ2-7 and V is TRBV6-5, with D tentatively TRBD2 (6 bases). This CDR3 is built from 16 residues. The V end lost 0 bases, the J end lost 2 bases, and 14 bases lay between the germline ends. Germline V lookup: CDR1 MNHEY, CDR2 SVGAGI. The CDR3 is CASSYSGQRAPYEQYF. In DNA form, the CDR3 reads TGTGCCAGCAGTTACTCAGGCCAGCGGGCCCCCTACGAGCAGTACTTC.

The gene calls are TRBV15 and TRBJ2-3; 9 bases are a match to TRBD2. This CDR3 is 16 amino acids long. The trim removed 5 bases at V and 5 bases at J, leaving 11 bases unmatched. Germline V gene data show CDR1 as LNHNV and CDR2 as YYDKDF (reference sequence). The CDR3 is CATSPGASGNGDTQYF. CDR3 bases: TGTGCCACCAGCCCCGGGGCTAGCGGGAACGGAGATACGCAGTATTTT.

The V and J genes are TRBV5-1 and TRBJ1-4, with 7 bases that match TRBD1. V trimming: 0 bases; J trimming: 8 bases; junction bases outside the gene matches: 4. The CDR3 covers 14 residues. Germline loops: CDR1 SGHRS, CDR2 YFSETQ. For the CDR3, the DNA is TGCGCCAGCAGCTTGGGGAGGGGGCAAGAAAAACTGTTTTTT. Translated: CASSLGRGQEKLFF.

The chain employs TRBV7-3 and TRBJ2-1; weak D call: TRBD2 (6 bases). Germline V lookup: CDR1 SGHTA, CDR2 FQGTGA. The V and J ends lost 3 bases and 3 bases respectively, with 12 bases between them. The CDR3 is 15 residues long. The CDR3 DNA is TGTGCCAGCAGCTTGGGGGGAGCGAACTACAATGAGCAGTTCTTC. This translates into CASSLGGANYNEQFF.

The CDR3 loop reads CASSAGTGTYGYTF. In DNA form, the CDR3 reads TGTGCCAGCAGCGCTGGGACAGGGACGTATGGCTACACCTTC. The gene calls are TRBV7-2 and TRBJ1-2; 9 bases map to TRBD1. V lost 5 bases to trimming and J lost 5 bases; unmatched junction nucleotides: 6. The CDR3 is 14 amino acids. Germline V lookup: CDR1 SGHTA, CDR2 FQGNSA.

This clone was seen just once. The CDR3 DNA sequence: TGTGCCAGCAGCCCCGGGACAGCTAGCACAGATACGCAGTATTTT. Encoded protein: CASSPGTASTDTQYF. The chain couples TRBV5-6 to TRBJ2-3; 7 bases agree with TRBD1. V lost 4 bases, J lost 0 bases, and 5 bases stayed unmatched. The germline V gene encodes CDR1 SGHDT and CDR2 YYEEEE. CDR3 length equals 15 residues.

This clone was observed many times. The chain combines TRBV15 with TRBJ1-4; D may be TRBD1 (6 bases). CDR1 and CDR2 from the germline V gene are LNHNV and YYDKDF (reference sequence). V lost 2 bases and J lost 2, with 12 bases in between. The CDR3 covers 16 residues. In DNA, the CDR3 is TGTGCCACCAGCAGACCGAAAACAGGGACTAATGAAAAACTGTTTTTT. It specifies CATSRPKTGTNEKLFF.

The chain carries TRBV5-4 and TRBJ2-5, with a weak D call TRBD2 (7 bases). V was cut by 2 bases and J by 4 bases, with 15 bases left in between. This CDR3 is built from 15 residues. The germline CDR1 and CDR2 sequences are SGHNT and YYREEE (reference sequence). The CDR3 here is CASSFGGGGVETQYF. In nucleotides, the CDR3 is TGTGCCAGCAGCTTTGGAGGGGGAGGGGTAGAGACCCAGTACTTC.